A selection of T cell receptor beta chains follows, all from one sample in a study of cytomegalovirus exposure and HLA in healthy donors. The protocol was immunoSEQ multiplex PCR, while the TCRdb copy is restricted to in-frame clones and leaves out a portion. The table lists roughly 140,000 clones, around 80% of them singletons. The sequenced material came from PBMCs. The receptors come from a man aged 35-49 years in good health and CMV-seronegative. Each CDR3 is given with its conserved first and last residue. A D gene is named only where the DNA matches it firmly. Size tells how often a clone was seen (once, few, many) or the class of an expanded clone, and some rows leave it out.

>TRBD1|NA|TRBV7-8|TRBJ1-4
CASSLTGLSEKLFF
TGTGCCAGCAGCTTGACAGGGCTAAGTGAAAAACTGTTTTTT
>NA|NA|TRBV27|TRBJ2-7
CASTETQDKTEQYF
TGTGCCAGCACCGAGACTCAGGACAAGACCGAGCAGTACTTC
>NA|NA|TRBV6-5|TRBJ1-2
CASSYSSTGSVGYTF
TGTGCCAGCAGTTACTCGTCAACAGGATCTGTGGGCTACACCTTC
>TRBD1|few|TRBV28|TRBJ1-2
CASSIGTGGTYGYTF
TGTGCCAGCAGCATCGGGACAGGGGGGACCTATGGCTACACCTTC
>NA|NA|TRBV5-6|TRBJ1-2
CASSLGVGPLRTNYGYTF
TGTGCCAGCAGCTTGGGAGTGGGGCCCCTAAGGACTAACTATGGCTACACCTTC
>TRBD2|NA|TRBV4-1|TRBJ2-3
CASSQIVRGGGTDTQYF
TGCGCCAGCAGCCAAATTGTGCGTGGGGGGGGGACAGATACGCAGTATTTT
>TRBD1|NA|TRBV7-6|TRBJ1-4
CASSPGTGPTNEKLFF
TGTGCCAGCAGCCCTGGGACAGGGCCAACTAATGAAAAACTGTTTTTT
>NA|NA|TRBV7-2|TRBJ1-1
CASSQQVSDEAFF
TGTGCCAGCAGCCAGCAGGTATCAGATGAAGCTTTCTTT
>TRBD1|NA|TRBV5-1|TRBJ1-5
CASSLSGGDQLQHF
TGCGCCAGCAGCTTGTCAGGGGGCGATCAGCTCCAGCATTTT
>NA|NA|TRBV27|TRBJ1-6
CASSLGAYNSPLHF
TGTGCCAGCAGTTTAGGAGCCTATAATTCCCCCCTCCACTTT
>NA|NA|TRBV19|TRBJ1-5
CASSIDRRDPRPQHF
TGTGCCAGTAGTATAGATCGGAGGGATCCTAGGCCCCAGCATTTT
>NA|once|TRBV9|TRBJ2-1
CASSDEVRRGNNEQFF
TGTGCCAGCAGCGACGAAGTGCGACGGGGGAACAATGAGCAGTTCTTC
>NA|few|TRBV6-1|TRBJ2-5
CASSVLIDSGYQYF
TGTGCCAGCAGTGTCCTAATTGATTCAGGGTACCAGTACTTC
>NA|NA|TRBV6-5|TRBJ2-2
CASSYSAGSTGELFF
TGTGCCAGCAGTTACTCTGCAGGGTCTACCGGGGAGCTGTTTTTT
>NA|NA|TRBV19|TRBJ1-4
CASRTGYATNEKLFF
TGTGCCAGTAGAACAGGGTACGCAACTAATGAAAAACTGTTTTTT
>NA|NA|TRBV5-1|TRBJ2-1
CASSLKRDKLYNEQFF
TGCGCCAGCAGTCTAAAAAGGGACAAACTCTACAATGAGCAGTTCTTC
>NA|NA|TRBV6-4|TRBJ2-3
CASSRRGGSQDTQYF
TGTGCCAGCAGCCGGAGGGGGGGCTCCCAAGATACGCAGTATTTT
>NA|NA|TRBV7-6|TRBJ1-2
CASSLQTDYGYTF
TGTGCCAGCAGCCTACAGACCGACTATGGCTACACCTTC
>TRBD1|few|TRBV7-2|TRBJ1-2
CASSLWTGSGDYGYTF
TGTGCCAGCAGCTTATGGACAGGGAGCGGTGATTATGGCTACACCTTC
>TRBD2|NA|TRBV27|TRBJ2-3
CASSITSGGVTDTQYF
TGTGCCAGCAGTATAACTAGCGGGGGGGTCACAGATACGCAGTATTTT
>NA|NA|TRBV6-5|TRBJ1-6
CASSYIQSSYNSPLHF
TGTGCCAGCAGTTATATACAGAGCTCCTATAATTCACCCCTCCACTTT
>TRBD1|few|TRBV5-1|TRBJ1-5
CASSVDRGSNQPQHF
TGCGCCAGCAGCGTTGACAGGGGCTCCAATCAGCCCCAGCATTTT
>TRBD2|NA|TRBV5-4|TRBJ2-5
CASSAVTSGDKTQYF
TGTGCCAGCAGCGCCGTAACTAGCGGGGATAAGACCCAGTACTTC
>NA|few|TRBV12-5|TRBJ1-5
CASGLWGDGNQPQHF
TGTGCTAGTGGTTTGTGGGGGGACGGCAATCAGCCCCAGCATTTT
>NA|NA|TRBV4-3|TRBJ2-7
CASSQTQGYEQYF
TGCGCCAGCAGCCAAACTCAGGGTTACGAGCAGTACTTC
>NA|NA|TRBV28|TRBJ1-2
CASSPHLQGVGYTF
TGTGCCAGCAGTCCCCACCTACAGGGTGTCGGCTACACCTTC
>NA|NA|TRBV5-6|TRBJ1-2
CASSLPVKRDGYTF
TGTGCCAGCAGCTTACCCGTCAAGCGGGATGGCTACACCTTC